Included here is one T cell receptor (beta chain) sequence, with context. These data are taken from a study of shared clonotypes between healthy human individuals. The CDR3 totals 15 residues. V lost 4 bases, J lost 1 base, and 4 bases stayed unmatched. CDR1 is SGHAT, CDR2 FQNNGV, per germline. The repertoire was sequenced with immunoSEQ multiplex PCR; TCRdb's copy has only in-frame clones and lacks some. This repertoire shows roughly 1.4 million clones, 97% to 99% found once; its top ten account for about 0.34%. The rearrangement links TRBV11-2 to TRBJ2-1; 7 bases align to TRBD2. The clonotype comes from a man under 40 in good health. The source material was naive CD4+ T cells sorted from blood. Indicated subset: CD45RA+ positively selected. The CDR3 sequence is CASSSGLTSYNEQFF. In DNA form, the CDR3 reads TGTGCCAGCAGCTCGGGACTAACTTCCTACAATGAGCAGTTCTTC.